This T cell receptor beta chain was found in a study of blood T cells in healthy people across ages. Study-level results: TCR beta diversity was tightly associated with the proportion of naive T cells.

Turning to this clonotype: Its antigen remains unidentified.

Alongside a J-beta primer mix, a sample-barcoded 5' primer served in a second PCR lasting roughly 6 to 11 cycles. The template-switch adaptor, which had 12 random nucleotides, put a tag on each cDNA molecule. TCRdb reanalysed the 5' RACE reads using MiXCR and keeps one entry per CDR3 protein. The sample has 1.5 million to 2 million distinct CDR3 sequences, 28% seen once. The germline CDR1 and CDR2 sequences are SGHVS and FNYEAQ. Between the trimmed V and J ends, which lost 5 bases and 3 bases, there was a span of 8 bases. CDR3 size: 14 residues. Sequencing input: blood. The rearrangement links TRBV7-6 to TRBJ1-6; D unclear. The TCR comes from a woman in her thirties in good health. In nucleotides, the CDR3 is TGTGCCAGCAGCGACAAGGGCTATAATTCACCCCTCCACTTT. Translating it yields CASSDKGYNSPLHF.